These T cell receptor beta chains were read from a single sample in a study of T cell changes during pregnancy in multiple sclerosis. TCRdb's copy holds only in-frame clones and misses some; the assay was immunoSEQ multiplex PCR. The top ten clones hold 0.45% to 0.6% of a sample with around 31,000 clones, around 91% of them seen once. Source: CD4+ T cells from peripheral blood mononuclear cells, taken in the third trimester of pregnancy. The origin of the receptors is a female donor in good health, enrolled as a control in a pregnancy study. Both conserved end residues are part of each CDR3. D genes are given only for firm matches. Expanded clones are given a class, and other clones once, few, many or no size at all.

clone_size j_call d_call v_call cdr3_aa cdr3_nt
NA TRBJ1-2 TRBD1 TRBV4-3 CASSQTGGAYGYTF TGCGCCAGCAGCCAAACAGGGGGCGCGTACGGCTACACCTTC
NA TRBJ2-5 TRBD2 TRBV30 CAWSSGGGPSGTQYF TGTGCCTGGAGCAGCGGGGGGGGTCCTTCAGGGACCCAGTACTTC
NA TRBJ2-5 NA TRBV15 CATSRENQGGETQYF TGTGCCACCAGCAGAGAGAATCAGGGGGGAGAGACCCAGTACTTC
NA TRBJ1-4 TRBD1 TRBV30 CAWSDGRGLWTNEKLFF TGTGCCTGGAGTGACGGCAGGGGGCTCTGGACTAATGAAAAACTGTTTTTT
NA TRBJ2-1 TRBD2 TRBV6-5 CASSYLAGQGNEQFF TGTGCCAGCAGTTATTTAGCGGGACAAGGCAATGAGCAGTTCTTC
NA TRBJ1-4 NA TRBV18 CASSPGGLHEKLFF TGTGCCAGCTCACCGGGGGGGCTGCACGAAAAACTGTTTTTT
NA TRBJ1-6 NA TRBV21-1 CASSKVGTGSRDGNSPLHF NA
NA TRBJ2-2 NA TRBV5-4 CASSFHEKTGELFF TGTGCCAGCAGCTTTCACGAGAAGACCGGGGAGCTGTTTTTT
NA TRBJ2-7 NA TRBV28 CASSSPQGLYYEQYF TGTGCCAGCAGTTCCCCACAGGGCCTCTACTACGAGCAGTACTTC
NA TRBJ1-3 NA TRBV7-9 CASSLSISGNTIYF TGTGCCAGCAGCTTAAGCATATCTGGAAACACCATATATTTT
NA TRBJ2-5 TRBD2 TRBV10-3 CAARPGLAGETQYF TGTGCCGCCCGACCGGGACTAGCCGGGGAGACCCAGTACTTC
NA TRBJ2-6 TRBD2 TRBV6-1 CASSGRGDSGANVLTF TGTGCCAGCAGTGGGCGGGGGGACTCTGGGGCCAACGTCCTGACTTTC
NA TRBJ2-1 NA TRBV9 CASSVATRGGANNEQFF TGTGCCAGCAGCGTAGCTACGCGTGGGGGGGCAAACAATGAGCAGTTCTTC
NA TRBJ1-5 NA TRBV5-1 CASSHDSLNQPQHF TGCGCCAGCAGCCACGACAGCTTAAATCAGCCCCAGCATTTT
NA TRBJ1-6 NA TRBV7-9 CASSGVGSPLHF TGTGCCAGCAGCGGAGTGGGTTCACCCCTCCACTTT
NA TRBJ1-1 NA TRBV10-3 CAISEHGLTEAFF TGTGCCATCAGTGAGCACGGTCTCACTGAAGCTTTCTTT
once TRBJ1-2 NA TRBV21-1 CASSKSPTINEGGYTF TGTGCCAGCAGCAAATCTCCGACGATTAACGAGGGTGGCTACACCTTC
NA TRBJ2-7 TRBD1 TRBV7-9 CASSTSLPGTGMYEQYF TGTGCCAGCAGCACATCTCTCCCCGGGACAGGGATGTACGAGCAGTACTTC
once TRBJ1-1 TRBD1 TRBV29-1 CSVGQGAIGAFF TGCAGCGTGGGACAGGGAGCAATTGGAGCTTTCTTT
NA TRBJ2-5 NA TRBV27 CASSLIPGSTQETQYF TGTGCCAGCAGTTTAATCCCGGGTAGTACCCAAGAGACCCAGTACTTC
NA TRBJ2-3 TRBD2 TRBV7-2 CASSFGRGGQDTQYF TGTGCCAGCAGCTTTGGGCGGGGGGGCCAAGATACGCAGTATTTT
NA TRBJ1-1 TRBD1 TRBV10-1 CASRSGTGWTEAFF TGCGCCAGCAGGTCCGGGACAGGGTGGACTGAAGCTTTCTTT
NA TRBJ2-2 TRBD2 TRBV5-4 CASRAGTSASGELFF TGTGCCAGCCGAGCCGGGACTAGCGCTTCAGGGGAGCTGTTTTTT
NA TRBJ1-6 NA TRBV5-5 CASRVSDLENSPLHF TGTGCCAGCAGAGTTTCGGATTTGGAGAATTCACCCCTCCACTTT
NA TRBJ1-1 NA TRBV7-9 CASSLPGTEAFF TGTGCCAGCAGCTTACCAGGGACTGAAGCTTTCTTT
NA TRBJ1-1 TRBD1 TRBV19 CASSSTGTNTEAFF TGTGCCAGTAGTTCGACAGGGACGAACACTGAAGCTTTCTTT
NA TRBJ2-7 TRBD1 TRBV11-2 CASSLAGQDSSYEQYF TGTGCCAGCAGCTTAGCTGGACAGGACAGCTCCTACGAGCAGTACTTC
NA TRBJ1-1 NA TRBV14 CASSRLTGGMNTEAFF TGTGCCAGCAGCCGCCTTACAGGCGGAATGAACACTGAAGCTTTCTTT
NA TRBJ2-1 NA TRBV19 CATLLSGSSYNEQFF TGTGCCACCCTACTCTCGGGGAGCTCCTACAATGAGCAGTTCTTC
NA TRBJ1-5 TRBD1 TRBV6-5 CASSRGQGTNQPQHF TGTGCCAGCAGCCGAGGACAGGGGACCAATCAGCCCCAGCATTTT
NA TRBJ1-5 TRBD1 TRBV30 CAWKQGAGNQPQHF TGTGCCTGGAAACAGGGGGCCGGCAATCAGCCCCAGCATTTT
NA TRBJ2-1 TRBD2 TRBV2 CASRIRTSAGNNEQFF TGTGCCAGCAGGATACGGACTAGCGCAGGGAACAATGAGCAGTTCTTC
NA TRBJ1-2 TRBD1 TRBV19 CASSMQRQGNYGYTF TGTGCCAGTAGTATGCAACGACAGGGTAACTATGGCTACACCTTC
NA TRBJ1-4 TRBD1 TRBV5-1 CASRDRTNEKLFF TGCGCCAGCCGGGACAGGACTAATGAAAAACTGTTTTTT
NA TRBJ2-3 TRBD2 TRBV7-6 CASSLAGGFPNTDTQYF TGTGCCAGCAGCTTAGCGGGGGGGTTTCCCAACACAGATACGCAGTATTTT
NA TRBJ2-5 NA TRBV6-1 CARQGGPKETQYF TGTGCCAGGCAGGGGGGCCCTAAGGAGACCCAGTACTTC
NA TRBJ2-7 TRBD2 TRBV7-2 CASSFRAGTSGYEQYF TGTGCCAGCAGCTTCCGCGCCGGGACTAGCGGCTACGAGCAGTACTTC
NA TRBJ1-3 NA TRBV6-1 CASSEPGGATGNTIYF TGTGCCAGCAGTGAACCGGGGGGGGCTACTGGAAACACCATATATTTT
NA TRBJ2-2 TRBD1 TRBV19 CASSTRDSANTGELFF TGTGCCAGTAGTACTCGGGACAGCGCGAACACCGGGGAGCTGTTTTTT
once TRBJ1-3 NA TRBV6-5 CASSYSDPRGNTIYF TGTGCCAGCAGTTACTCGGATCCCAGGGGAAACACCATATATTTT
NA TRBJ2-7 NA TRBV6-1 CASSPGGRRAYEQYF TGTGCCAGCAGCCCAGGGGGGAGAAGGGCCTACGAGCAGTACTTC
NA TRBJ2-1 TRBD2 TRBV29-1 CSVIGGAGGSYNEQFF TGCAGCGTTATTGGTGGAGCGGGGGGTTCCTACAATGAGCAGTTCTTC
NA TRBJ1-2 TRBD1 TRBV29-1 CSVDDRVVSGYTF TGCAGCGTTGACGACAGGGTGGTCTCTGGCTACACCTTC
NA TRBJ2-1 TRBD2 TRBV11-3 CASSAGGEEQFF TGTGCCAGCAGCGCCGGGGGGGAGGAGCAGTTCTTC
NA TRBJ2-1 TRBD2 TRBV4-2 CASSHANSGTGYNEQFF TGTGCCAGCAGCCATGCGAATAGCGGGACCGGATACAATGAGCAGTTCTTC